Listed here are 5 T cell receptor beta chains from one sample, sequenced in a study of OX40 agonist ivuxolimab in advanced cancers. Using immunoSEQ multiplex PCR, the repertoire was profiled, and TCRdb retains in-frame clones only, with some absent. The sample has under 9,500 clones; about 88% are singletons. The sample was CD4+ or CD8+ T cells sorted from blood, taken in a trial of the OX40 agonist ivuxolimab. These receptors came from an adult with an advanced solid tumor such as melanoma, head and neck, liver or kidney cancer.

The rearrangement joins TRBV6-5 to TRBJ1-4; D is unresolved. V gave up 2 bases and J gave up 8 bases, with 15 bases separating them. Germline V gene sequence: CDR1 MNHEY, CDR2 SVGAGI. The CDR3 extends over 15 amino acids. CDR3 region: CASSYNAGFGEKLFF. The CDR3 DNA sequence: TGTGCCAGCAGTTACAATGCGGGGTTCGGGGAAAAACTGTTTTTT.

CDR3: CAISESGFGANVLTF. The CDR3 DNA reads TGTGCCATCAGTGAATCGGGGTTTGGGGCCAACGTCCTGACTTTC. V is TRBV10-3 and J is TRBJ2-6; D is perhaps TRBD2 (5 bases). Trimming left V 3 bases short and J 3 bases short, with 9 bases between. CDR1 ENHRY and CDR2 SYGVKD come from the germline V gene. The CDR3 consists of 15 residues.

The chain uses TRBV10-3 and TRBJ2-7, with a weak D call TRBD2 (5 bases). This CDR3 has 13 residues. Trimming stripped 3 bases from V and 0 bases from J, with 6 bases between. Germline V gene sequence: CDR1 ENHRY, CDR2 SYGVKD. The CDR3 bases are TGTGCCATCAGTGAAGGGAGCTCCTACGAGCAGTACTTC. It is translated as CAISEGSSYEQYF.

V is TRBV12-5 and J is TRBJ2-1; the D is unclear. The CDR3 spans 15 residues. Trimming took off 3 bases at V and 0 bases at J, with 9 bases between the two ends. In germline, CDR1 is LGHNT, CDR2 FRNRAP. CDR3 protein: CASGLGTSSYNEQFF. The DNA of the CDR3 is TGTGCTAGTGGTTTAGGAACGAGCTCCTACAATGAGCAGTTCTTC.

The gene calls are TRBV5-6 and TRBJ2-5; D ambiguous. This CDR3 contains 15 residues. Germline CDR1 and CDR2: SGHDT and YYEEEE. Trimming removed 1 base from V and 3 bases from J, with 13 bases in between. In DNA, the CDR3 is TGTGCCAGCAGCTTGTCACGTCGTGCCAAAGAGACCCAGTACTTC. Translated, it gives CASSLSRRAKETQYF.